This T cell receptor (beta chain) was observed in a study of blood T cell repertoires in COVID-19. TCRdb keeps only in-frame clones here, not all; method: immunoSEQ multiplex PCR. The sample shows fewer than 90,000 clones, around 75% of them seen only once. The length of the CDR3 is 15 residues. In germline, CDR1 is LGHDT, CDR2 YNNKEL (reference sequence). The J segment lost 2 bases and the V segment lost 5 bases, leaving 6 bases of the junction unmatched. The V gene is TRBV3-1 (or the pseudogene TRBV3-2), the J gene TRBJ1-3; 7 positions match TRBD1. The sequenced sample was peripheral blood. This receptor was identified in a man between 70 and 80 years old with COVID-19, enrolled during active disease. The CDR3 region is CASSADRLAGNTIYF. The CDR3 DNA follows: TGTGCCAGCAGCGCGGACAGGTTGGCTGGAAACACCATATATTTT.